Each of the 13 T cell receptor beta chains below was sequenced from the same sample in a study of blood T cell repertoires in COVID-19. Using immunoSEQ multiplex PCR, the repertoire was profiled, and TCRdb retains in-frame clones only, with some absent. The sample shows a few hundred thousand clones, roughly 88% of them seen only once. Material for sequencing was PBMCs or T cells enriched from blood (not recorded which). Receptors were obtained from a woman aged 25 to 45 who had recovered from COVID-19.

The gene calls are TRBV9 and TRBJ2-5; TRBD2 matches 13 bases. The CDR3 consists of 17 residues. V gave up 0 bases and J gave up 5 bases; unmatched junction bases: 7. Germline CDR1 is SGDLS and CDR2 is YYNGEE. CDR3 sequence reads: CASSVAPTSGGRETQYF. The CDR3 nucleotides are TGTGCCAGCAGCGTAGCACCGACTAGCGGGGGGCGGGAGACCCAGTACTTC. Combining the CDR3 with reference TRBV9 and TRBJ2-5 gives the whole variable domain DSGVTQTPKHLITATGQRVTLRCSPRSGDLSVYWYQQSLDQGLQFLIQYYNGEERAKGNILERFSAQQFPDLHSELNLSSLELGDSALYFCASSVAPTSGGRETQYFGPGTRLLVL.

The V and J genes are TRBV28 and TRBJ2-1, with 11 bases matching TRBD2. Germline-derived CDR1 and CDR2 are MDHEN and SYDVKM. The CDR3 sequence is 15 residues long. V lost 5 bases, J lost 7 bases, and 7 bases stayed unmatched. CDR3 nucleotides: TGTGCCAGCAGTGTAGCGGGGGGGCCGGTAAATGAGCAGTTCTTC. It encodes CASSVAGGPVNEQFF.

This clone showed up just once. One end of the junction is discordant with germline, which a read error may explain. This sequence joins TRBV4-1 and TRBJ2-1, with 9 bases fitting TRBD2. The CDR3 has 13 residues. Germline V CDR1 and CDR2: MGHRA, YSYEKL. The CDR3 loop reads CASSQEGLAGRIF. The CDR3 DNA sequence: TGCGCCAGCAGCCAAGAAGGGCTAGCGGGAAGGATCTTC.

The rearrangement links TRBV3-1 (or the pseudogene TRBV3-2) to TRBJ1-1, with 7 positions matching TRBD1. The V and J ends lost 0 bases and 0 bases, in that order; junction bases with no gene match: 19. CDR3 size: 21 residues. Germline loops: CDR1 LGHDT, CDR2 YNNKEL (reference sequence). The CDR3 bases are TGTGCCAGCAGCCAAGATCTCGATAATGCAGGGGGTTGGTCGTTGAACACTGAAGCTTTCTTT. Its translation: CASSQDLDNAGGWSLNTEAFF.

This clone was recorded a few times. The gene calls are TRBV28 and TRBJ2-1; the D is unclear. The V gene lost 5 bases and the J gene lost 10 bases, with 21 bases spanning the gap. The CDR3 extends over 15 amino acids. Germline lookup yields CDR1 MDHEN and CDR2 SYDVKM. The CDR3 sequence is CASSTTNTFGREQFF. As DNA, the CDR3 is TGTGCCAGCAGTACGACCAACACATTTGGGCGAGAGCAGTTCTTC.

V gene TRBV6-5 combines with J gene TRBJ2-7; 7 positions match TRBD2. The CDR3 is made up of 14 amino acids. Germline V gives CDR1 MNHEY, CDR2 SVGAGI. The V segment lost 6 bases and the J segment 2 bases; nucleotides outside the gene matches: 7. The CDR3 DNA reads TGTGCCAGCAGGGGACTAACTTTCACCTACGAGCAGTACTTC. It yields the protein CASRGLTFTYEQYF.

The rearrangement links TRBV15 to TRBJ2-7; the match to TRBD1 covers 8 bases. Germline V lookup: CDR1 LNHNV, CDR2 YYDKDF (reference sequence). V lost 3 bases to trimming and J lost 5 bases; unmatched junction nucleotides: 12. The CDR3 is 16 amino acids. DNA of the CDR3: TGTGCCACCAGCAGTTCATCTCCAGGGGGCTTGGACGAGCAGTACTTC. Protein: CATSSSSPGGLDEQYF.

This rearrangement joins TRBV5-1 to TRBJ2-1, with 7 bases that match TRBD1. With V trimmed by 3 bases and J by 8 bases, 11 bases remained unmatched. Germline V lookup: CDR1 SGHRS, CDR2 YFSETQ. The CDR3 is 15 amino acids. The CDR3 spells CASSSTGASFDEQFF. The CDR3 nucleotides read TGCGCCAGCAGCTCCACAGGGGCAAGTTTTGATGAGCAGTTCTTC. Based on the CDR3 plus reference TRBV5-1 and TRBJ2-1, the full variable domain is KAGVTQTPRYLIKTRGQQVTLSCSPISGHRSVSWYQQTPGQGLQFLFEYFSETQRNKGNFPGRFSGRQFSNSRSEMNVSTLELGDSALYLCASSSTGASFDEQFFGPGTRLTVL.

J is TRBJ2-2 and V is TRBV27, with 8 bases fitting TRBD1. Germline assignment: CDR1 MNHEY and CDR2 SMNVEV (reference sequence). Trimming cost V 6 bases and J 5 bases; bases outside gene matches: 8. The CDR3 is 15 amino acids. The CDR3 here is CASRAGGYLTGELFF. CDR3 DNA sequence: TGTGCCAGCAGGGCAGGGGGCTACTTGACCGGGGAGCTGTTTTTT.

V and J are TRBV5-6 and TRBJ1-2, with a weak D call TRBD1 (6 bases). V lost 2 bases and J lost 8, with 25 bases in between. CDR1 and CDR2 (germline): SGHDT, YYEEEE. The length of the CDR3 is 17 residues. DNA for the CDR3: TGTGCCAGCAGCTTTGGGATCCCGTACAGGGTTTTTGACGGCTACACCTTC. Translated: CASSFGIPYRVFDGYTF.

The CDR3 spells CASSQESPGQGGYTF. The CDR3 DNA follows: TGCGCCAGCAGCCAAGAGTCCCCCGGACAAGGTGGCTACACCTTC. The rearrangement links TRBV4-3 to TRBJ1-2; TRBD1 might be the D (5 bases). Germline CDR1 is LGHNA and CDR2 is YSLEER. Trimming stripped 0 bases from V and 7 bases from J, with 15 bases between. The CDR3 runs to 15 residues.

V is TRBV19 and J is TRBJ2-3, with D unresolved. The germline V gene has CDR1 LNHDA and CDR2 SQIVND (reference sequence). Between the trimmed V and J ends, which lost 5 bases and 6 bases, there was a span of 12 bases. This CDR3 contains 13 residues. CDR3 bases: TGTGCCAGTAGTGAGGCAGTAAGCGATACGCAGTATTTT. Encoded protein: CASSEAVSDTQYF. The variable domain in full, with the rest retrieved from reference TRBV19 and TRBJ2-3, is DGGITQSPKYLFRKEGQNVTLSCEQNLNHDAMYWYRQDPGQGLRLIYYSQIVNDFQKGDIAEGYSVSREKKESFPLTVTSAQKNPTAFYLCASSEAVSDTQYFGPGTRLTVL.

The chain uses TRBV9 and TRBJ2-3; possibly TRBD2 for D (5 bases). This CDR3 has 15 amino acids. Per germline, CDR1 SGDLS and CDR2 YYNGEE. V shed 4 bases and J shed 5 bases, with 17 bases lying between them. The CDR3: CASSPIPWAGDTQYF. The CDR3 DNA reads TGTGCCAGCAGCCCTATTCCTTGGGCGGGAGATACGCAGTATTTT.